This T cell receptor beta chain was sequenced for a study of blood T cell repertoires in COVID-19. Study in general: From the United States, Italy and Spain came samples of acute and convalescent COVID-19.

As processed by the authors: Quantification of nucleated cells was approximated via reference gene primer amplification. Some clones are missing from TCRdb's copy, which holds only in-frame ones; the method was immunoSEQ multiplex PCR. The V and J calls and clone size come from that table; D and trimming were worked out from the DNA. The sample has under 200,000 clones; around 84% are singletons. Sequencing input: peripheral blood. This TCR came from a man aged 50 or older with active or convalescent COVID-19.

The CDR3 DNA follows: TGTGCCAGCAGGGACACGAACACCGGGGAGCTGTTTTTT. It specifies CASRDTNTGELFF. J is TRBJ2-2 and V is TRBV27, with D possibly being TRBD1 (5 bases). CDR3 length equals 13 residues. Between the trimmed V and J ends, which lost 6 bases and 0 bases, there was a span of 5 bases. The germline V gene has CDR1 MNHEY and CDR2 SMNVEV (reference sequence).